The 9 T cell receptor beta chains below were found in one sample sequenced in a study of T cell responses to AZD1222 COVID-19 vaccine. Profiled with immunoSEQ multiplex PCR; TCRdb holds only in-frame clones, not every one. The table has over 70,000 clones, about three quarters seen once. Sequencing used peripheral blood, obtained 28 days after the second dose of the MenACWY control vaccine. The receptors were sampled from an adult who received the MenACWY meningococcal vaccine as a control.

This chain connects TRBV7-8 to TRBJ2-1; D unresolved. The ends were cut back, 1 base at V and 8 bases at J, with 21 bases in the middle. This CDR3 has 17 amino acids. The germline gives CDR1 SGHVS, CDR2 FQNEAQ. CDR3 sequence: CASSLEFLTQLSHEQFF. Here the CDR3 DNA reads TGTGCCAGCAGCTTAGAATTTTTAACCCAGCTGTCGCATGAGCAGTTCTTC.

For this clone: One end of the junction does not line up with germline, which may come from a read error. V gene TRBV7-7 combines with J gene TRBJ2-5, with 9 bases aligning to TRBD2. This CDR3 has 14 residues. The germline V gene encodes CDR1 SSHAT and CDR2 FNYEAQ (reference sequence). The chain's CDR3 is CASSRGGAFETQYF. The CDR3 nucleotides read TGTGCTAGCAGTCGCGGGGGGGCTTTCGAGACCCAGTACTTC.

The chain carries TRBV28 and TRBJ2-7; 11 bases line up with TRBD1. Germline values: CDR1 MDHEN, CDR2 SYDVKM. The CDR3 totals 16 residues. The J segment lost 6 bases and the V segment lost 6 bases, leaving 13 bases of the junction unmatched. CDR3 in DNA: TGTGCCAGCAGCCCAATCAGTAGGACAGGGGGCCGCGAGCAGTACTTC. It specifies CASSPISRTGGREQYF.

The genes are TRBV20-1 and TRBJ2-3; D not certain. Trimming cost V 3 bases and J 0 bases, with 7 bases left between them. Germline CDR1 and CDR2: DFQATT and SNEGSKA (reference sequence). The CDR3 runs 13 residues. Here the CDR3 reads CSASGISTDTQYF. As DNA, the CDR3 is TGCAGTGCTAGTGGAATCAGCACAGATACGCAGTATTTT.

CDR3 residues: CASRDRGRVTEAFF. CDR3 in DNA: TGTGCCAGCAGAGACAGGGGGAGGGTCACTGAAGCTTTCTTT. V is TRBV6-5 and J is TRBJ1-1, with TRBD1 matching 9 bases. Trimming removed 6 bases from V and 4 bases from J; junction bases left unmatched: 6. The CDR3 runs 14 residues. Per the germline V gene, CDR1 is MNHEY and CDR2 is SVGAGI.

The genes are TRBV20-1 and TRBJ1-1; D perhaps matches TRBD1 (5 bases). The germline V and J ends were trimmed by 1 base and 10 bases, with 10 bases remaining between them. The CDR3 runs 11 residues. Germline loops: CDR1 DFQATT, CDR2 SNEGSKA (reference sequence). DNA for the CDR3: TGCAGTGCTAGAGTAATTGGGGGAGCTTTCTTT. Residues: CSARVIGGAFF.

CDR3 amino acids: CASSLEQGLGNTIYF. The CDR3 region has the DNA TGCGCCAGCAGCTTAGAACAGGGACTGGGAAACACCATATATTTT. The chain has TRBV5-1 and TRBJ1-3; TRBD1 might be the D (6 bases). CDR3 length: 15 residues. V dropped 2 bases and J dropped 4 bases, with 13 bases sitting between them. Looked up from germline, CDR1 is SGHRS and CDR2 is YFSETQ. The whole variable domain, remainder taken from reference TRBV5-1 and TRBJ1-3, is KAGVTQTPRYLIKTRGQQVTLSCSPISGHRSVSWYQQTPGQGLQFLFEYFSETQRNKGNFPGRFSGRQFSNSRSEMNVSTLELGDSALYLCASSLEQGLGNTIYFGEGSWLTVV.

CDR3 sequence reads: CASSSWADLEAFF. For the CDR3, the DNA is TGTGCCAGCAGCTCCTGGGCAGACCTTGAAGCTTTCTTT. The genes are TRBV7-9 and TRBJ1-1; no clear D. The CDR3 contains 13 residues. V lost 4 bases and J lost 7, with 13 bases in between. Germline values: CDR1 SEHNR, CDR2 FQNEAQ (reference sequence).

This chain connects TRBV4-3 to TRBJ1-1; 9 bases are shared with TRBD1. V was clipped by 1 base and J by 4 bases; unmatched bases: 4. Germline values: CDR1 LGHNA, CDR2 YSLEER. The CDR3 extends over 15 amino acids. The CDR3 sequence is CASSQGRQGGTEAFF. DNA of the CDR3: TGCGCCAGCAGCCAAGGGAGACAGGGGGGCACTGAAGCTTTCTTT.